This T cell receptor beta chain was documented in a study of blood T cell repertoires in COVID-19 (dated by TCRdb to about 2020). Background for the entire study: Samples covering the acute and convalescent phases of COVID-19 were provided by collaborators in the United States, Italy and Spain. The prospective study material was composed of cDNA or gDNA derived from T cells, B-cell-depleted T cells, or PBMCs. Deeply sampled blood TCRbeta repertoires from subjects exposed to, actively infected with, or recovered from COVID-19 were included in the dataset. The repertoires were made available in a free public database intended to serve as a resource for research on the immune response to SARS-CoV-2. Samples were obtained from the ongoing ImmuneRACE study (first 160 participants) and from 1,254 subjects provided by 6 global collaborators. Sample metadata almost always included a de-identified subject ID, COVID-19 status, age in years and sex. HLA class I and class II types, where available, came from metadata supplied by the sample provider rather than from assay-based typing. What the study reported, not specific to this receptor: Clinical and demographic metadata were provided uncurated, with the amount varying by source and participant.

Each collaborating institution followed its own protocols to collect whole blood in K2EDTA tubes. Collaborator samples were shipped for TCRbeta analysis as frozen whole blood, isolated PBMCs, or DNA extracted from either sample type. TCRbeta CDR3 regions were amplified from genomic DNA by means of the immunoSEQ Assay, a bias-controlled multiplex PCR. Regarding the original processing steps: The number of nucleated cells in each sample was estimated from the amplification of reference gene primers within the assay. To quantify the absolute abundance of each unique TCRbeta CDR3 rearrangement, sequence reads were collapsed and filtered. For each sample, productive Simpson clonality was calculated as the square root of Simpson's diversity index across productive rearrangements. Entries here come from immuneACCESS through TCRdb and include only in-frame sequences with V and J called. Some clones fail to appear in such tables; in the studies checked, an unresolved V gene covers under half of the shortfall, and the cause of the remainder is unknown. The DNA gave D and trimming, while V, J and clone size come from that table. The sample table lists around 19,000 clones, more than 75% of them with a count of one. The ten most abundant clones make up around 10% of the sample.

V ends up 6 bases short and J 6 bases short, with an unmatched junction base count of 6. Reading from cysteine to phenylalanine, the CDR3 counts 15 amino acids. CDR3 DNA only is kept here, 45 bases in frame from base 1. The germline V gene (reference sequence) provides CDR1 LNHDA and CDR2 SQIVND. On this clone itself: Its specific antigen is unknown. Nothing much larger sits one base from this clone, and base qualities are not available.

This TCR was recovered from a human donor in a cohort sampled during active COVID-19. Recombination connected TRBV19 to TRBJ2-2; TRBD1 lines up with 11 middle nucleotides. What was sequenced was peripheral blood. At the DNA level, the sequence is TGTGCCAGTAGCTCCCCGGGACAGGGGGCCGGGGAGCTGTTTTTT. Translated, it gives CASSSPGQGAGELFF.